This is a list of T cell receptor beta chains from one sample in a study of shared clonotypes between healthy human individuals. The protocol was immunoSEQ multiplex PCR, while the TCRdb copy is restricted to in-frame clones and leaves out a portion. The sample comprises 2 million or so clones, around 96% of which are singletons, and 0.85% to 1.3% rests with the top ten. Sequencing used naive CD8+ T cells sorted from blood. The receptors derive from a young man in good health. The CDR3 runs from the conserved cysteine through the conserved F or W. D genes are given only for firm matches. Clone sizes are given selectively: once, few, many, or a class where the clone is expanded.

CDR3nt: TGTGCCAGCAGTCCAACAGGGGAGGGAGATACGCAGTATTTT
CDR3aa: CASSPTGEGDTQYF
v_gene: TRBV28
j_gene: TRBJ2-3
abundance: -
d_gene: -

CDR3nt: TGTGCCAGCAGCATGGACAGGGGCAATGAGCAGTTCTTC
CDR3aa: CASSMDRGNEQFF
v_gene: TRBV5-4
j_gene: TRBJ2-1
abundance: -
d_gene: TRBD1

CDR3nt: TGCGCCAGCAGCCAAAGACAGGGTAATTATGGCTACACCTTC
CDR3aa: CASSQRQGNYGYTF
v_gene: TRBV4-1
j_gene: TRBJ1-2
abundance: -
d_gene: TRBD1

CDR3nt: TGTGCCATCAGTGCGGACGTGTTCCTCATTAACTATGGCTACACCTTC
CDR3aa: CAISADVFLINYGYTF
v_gene: TRBV10-3
j_gene: TRBJ1-2
abundance: few
d_gene: -

CDR3nt: TGTGCCAGCAGCCAAGGGCCCGGGACAGGGGGCGAGCAGTACTTC
CDR3aa: CASSQGPGTGGEQYF
v_gene: TRBV4-2
j_gene: TRBJ2-7
abundance: -
d_gene: TRBD1

CDR3nt: TGCGCCAGCAGCTCCGCAACAACGGGGGTACGTGCTAGCACAGATACGCAGTATTTT
CDR3aa: CASSSATTGVRASTDTQYF
v_gene: TRBV5-1
j_gene: TRBJ2-3
abundance: -
d_gene: -

CDR3nt: TGCGCCAGCAGCCAAGGGGGGGAGGGTATCAACTATGGCTACACCTTC
CDR3aa: CASSQGGEGINYGYTF
v_gene: TRBV4-3
j_gene: TRBJ1-2
abundance: once
d_gene: -

CDR3nt: TGCAGCGTCGACCGGGACAGTAATCAGCCCCAGCATTTT
CDR3aa: CSVDRDSNQPQHF
v_gene: TRBV29-1
j_gene: TRBJ1-5
abundance: -
d_gene: TRBD1

CDR3nt: TGTGCCATCAGATATTACACCGGGGAGCTGTTTTTT
CDR3aa: CAIRYYTGELFF
v_gene: TRBV10-3
j_gene: TRBJ2-2
abundance: -
d_gene: -

CDR3nt: TGTGCCAGCAGCTCCCCTGACAGTCGCTTCTACGAGCAGTACTTC
CDR3aa: CASSSPDSRFYEQYF
v_gene: TRBV5-5
j_gene: TRBJ2-7
abundance: -
d_gene: -

CDR3nt: TGTGCCAGCAGCGTGAACCCGGACAGATCCTACGAGCAGTACTTC
CDR3aa: CASSVNPDRSYEQYF
v_gene: TRBV9
j_gene: TRBJ2-7
abundance: -
d_gene: -

CDR3nt: TGCGCCAGCAGCCAAGATATATTTAGGGAGACAGGGGGCTCCTACGAGCAGTACTTC
CDR3aa: CASSQDIFRETGGSYEQYF
v_gene: TRBV4-3
j_gene: TRBJ2-7
abundance: -
d_gene: TRBD1

CDR3nt: TGTGCCAGCAGTGCTCAGGGTTTCGGCAATCAGCCCCAGCATTTT
CDR3aa: CASSAQGFGNQPQHF
v_gene: TRBV6-5
j_gene: TRBJ1-5
abundance: -
d_gene: -

CDR3nt: TGTGCCAGCAGCTTAGGGGAGGCAGGGGAGAGGTACAATGAGCAGTTCTTC
CDR3aa: CASSLGEAGERYNEQFF
v_gene: TRBV11-2
j_gene: TRBJ2-1
abundance: -
d_gene: -

CDR3nt: TGTGCCAGCAGTGAAGCAGGGGGGCCTAATGAAAAACTGTTTTTT
CDR3aa: CASSEAGGPNEKLFF
v_gene: TRBV6-1
j_gene: TRBJ1-4
abundance: -
d_gene: -

CDR3nt: TGTGCCAGCAGCTGGACGGTTCTGGGGGAGCAGTACTTC
CDR3aa: CASSWTVLGEQYF
v_gene: TRBV27
j_gene: TRBJ2-7
abundance: many
d_gene: -

CDR3nt: TGTGCCAGCAGCTTCTGGAACAGGGACTACGAGCAGTACTTC
CDR3aa: CASSFWNRDYEQYF
v_gene: TRBV5-6
j_gene: TRBJ2-7
abundance: -
d_gene: -

CDR3nt: TGTGCCAGCAGCTCCGGGACAGCTAATGGCTACACCTTC
CDR3aa: CASSSGTANGYTF
v_gene: TRBV11-2
j_gene: TRBJ1-2
abundance: -
d_gene: TRBD1

CDR3nt: TGTGCCATCAGTGACCCGCCGGGGAACCAAGAGACCCAGTACTTC
CDR3aa: CAISDPPGNQETQYF
v_gene: TRBV10-3
j_gene: TRBJ2-5
abundance: -
d_gene: -

CDR3nt: TGTGCCAGCAGTTTAACCCGCCCCGACAGGGGGGGTTTGTACGAGCAGTACTTC
CDR3aa: CASSLTRPDRGGLYEQYF
v_gene: TRBV27
j_gene: TRBJ2-7
abundance: -
d_gene: TRBD1

CDR3nt: TGTGCCAGCAGTCCATCGGGACTGCTATCCTACGAGCAGTACTTC
CDR3aa: CASSPSGLLSYEQYF
v_gene: TRBV28
j_gene: TRBJ2-7
abundance: -
d_gene: -

CDR3nt: TGTGCCAGCAGCGTAGGGGGCCTAGCGGGGGTCAAAGAGACCCAGTACTTC
CDR3aa: CASSVGGLAGVKETQYF
v_gene: TRBV9
j_gene: TRBJ2-5
abundance: -
d_gene: TRBD2

CDR3nt: TGTGCCAGCAGCGTGGGACAGGGGGCGAGTGAGCAGTACTTC
CDR3aa: CASSVGQGASEQYF
v_gene: TRBV9
j_gene: TRBJ2-7
abundance: once
d_gene: TRBD1

CDR3nt: TGTGCCAGCAGCTTACTAGCGGGAGAGGAGACCCAGTACTTC
CDR3aa: CASSLLAGEETQYF
v_gene: TRBV7-9
j_gene: TRBJ2-5
abundance: few
d_gene: TRBD2

CDR3nt: TGTGCCTGGAGTCACGGGGGGGCGAGCTACAATGAGCAGTTCTTC
CDR3aa: CAWSHGGASYNEQFF
v_gene: TRBV30
j_gene: TRBJ2-1
abundance: -
d_gene: TRBD2

CDR3nt: TGTGCCAGCAGCTCAGCGGGAGGGACGGAGACCCAGTACTTC
CDR3aa: CASSSAGGTETQYF
v_gene: TRBV5-8
j_gene: TRBJ2-5
abundance: -
d_gene: TRBD2

CDR3nt: TGTGCCAGCTCACCACGGGACTCCTTTGGGAATGAGCAGTTCTTC
CDR3aa: CASSPRDSFGNEQFF
v_gene: TRBV18
j_gene: TRBJ2-1
abundance: -
d_gene: -

CDR3nt: TGCGCCAGCAGCCAAGATCCCCAGACAGTGTCCGGGGAGCTGTTTTTT
CDR3aa: CASSQDPQTVSGELFF
v_gene: TRBV4-3
j_gene: TRBJ2-2
abundance: -
d_gene: -

CDR3nt: TGCGCCAGCAGCTTGACGGCTAGCGGTCGCACCGGGGAGCTGTTTTTT
CDR3aa: CASSLTASGRTGELFF
v_gene: TRBV5-1
j_gene: TRBJ2-2
abundance: -
d_gene: TRBD2

CDR3nt: TGTGCCAGCAGCTCAGGACTAGCGGGGGGGCCTCGGGAGACCCAGTACTTC
CDR3aa: CASSSGLAGGPRETQYF
v_gene: TRBV9
j_gene: TRBJ2-5
abundance: -
d_gene: TRBD2

CDR3nt: TGTGCCAGCAGCGGCCCCGGGACAAAAGAGACCCAGTACTTC
CDR3aa: CASSGPGTKETQYF
v_gene: TRBV9
j_gene: TRBJ2-5
abundance: -
d_gene: -

CDR3nt: TGCGCCAGCAGCCAAGGGCTTGGGGGAGACTACGAGCAGTACTTC
CDR3aa: CASSQGLGGDYEQYF
v_gene: TRBV4-3
j_gene: TRBJ2-7
abundance: -
d_gene: -

CDR3nt: TGTGCCAGTCGCGTGTGGGATCGTCGCAATGAGCAGTTCTTC
CDR3aa: CASRVWDRRNEQFF
v_gene: TRBV27
j_gene: TRBJ2-1
abundance: once
d_gene: -

CDR3nt: TGTGCCAGTAGTGGCGGCCGATGGCCCACCGGGGAGCTGTTTTTT
CDR3aa: CASSGGRWPTGELFF
v_gene: TRBV19
j_gene: TRBJ2-2
abundance: -
d_gene: -

CDR3nt: TGTGCCATCAGTGAGCCGGCAGACAGGGCTGAAGCTTTCTTT
CDR3aa: CAISEPADRAEAFF
v_gene: TRBV10-3
j_gene: TRBJ1-1
abundance: -
d_gene: TRBD1

CDR3nt: TGTGCCAGCAGCTTATCCTCTGGGCCCCCCTATGGCTACACCTTC
CDR3aa: CASSLSSGPPYGYTF
v_gene: TRBV7-9
j_gene: TRBJ1-2
abundance: -
d_gene: -

CDR3nt: TGTGCCAGCAGCCAAGATTGGCGGGCCCCCGACGAGCAGTACTTC
CDR3aa: CASSQDWRAPDEQYF
v_gene: TRBV4-2
j_gene: TRBJ2-7
abundance: -
d_gene: -

CDR3nt: TGTGCCAGCAGTCCCTCCAGCGGGAGGGTGCCCTACGAGCAGTACTTC
CDR3aa: CASSPSSGRVPYEQYF
v_gene: TRBV27
j_gene: TRBJ2-7
abundance: -
d_gene: TRBD2

CDR3nt: TGCGCCAGCAGCCAAGTACAGGGATCCGAGCAGTACTTC
CDR3aa: CASSQVQGSEQYF
v_gene: TRBV4-1
j_gene: TRBJ2-7
abundance: -
d_gene: -

CDR3nt: TGCGCCAGCAGCCAACTAACAGGGGTGGGGAACTGGGAATACAATGAGCAGTTCTTC
CDR3aa: CASSQLTGVGNWEYNEQFF
v_gene: TRBV4-3
j_gene: TRBJ2-1
abundance: -
d_gene: TRBD1

CDR3nt: TGTGCCAGCAGTGAACCGGGACAGGGGCAGTACTTC
CDR3aa: CASSEPGQGQYF
v_gene: TRBV6-5
j_gene: TRBJ2-7
abundance: -
d_gene: TRBD1

CDR3nt: TGTGCCAGTAGTATATGGGGCCAGGGGGGCTACGAGCAGTACTTC
CDR3aa: CASSIWGQGGYEQYF
v_gene: TRBV19
j_gene: TRBJ2-7
abundance: -
d_gene: -